This T cell receptor (beta chain) emerged from a study of cytomegalovirus exposure and HLA in healthy donors. Overall study: Falling in the Caucasian-associated ancestry cluster were 80% to 90% of under 450 genotyped donors.

Germline loops: CDR1 SGHNT, CDR2 YYREEE (reference sequence). The CDR3 totals 15 residues. The ends lost 1 base at V and 7 bases at J; junction bases unmatched: 5. Researchers ran the PCR with 60 Vbeta and 13 Jbeta primers. Source study methods: Later work found 65 million to 90 million unique TCR beta chains, with approximately 12 million shared. Profiled with immunoSEQ multiplex PCR; TCRdb holds only in-frame clones, not every one. Clone size and V and J calls were adopted from that table, with D and trimming inferred from the DNA. This repertoire includes 100,000 to 150,000 clones. A note on this clone: Its antigen is undetermined.

Study conclusions and caveats: The study labeled 150 to 200 TCR beta chains cytomegalovirus-associated. Upon later analysis, HLA-associated TCR beta chains proved more clonally expanded than other, equally common chains.

The sequencing sample was made of PBMCs. The chain joins TRBV5-4 to TRBJ1-4, with 9 bases identical to TRBD1. The source is a man aged 35 to 55 in good health and CMV-seronegative. The CDR3 DNA is TGTGCCAGCAGCTTGCTGGGGACAGGGATTGAAAAACTGTTTTTT. It is translated as CASSLLGTGIEKLFF. Variable domain in full (rest from reference TRBV5-4 and TRBJ1-4): ETGVTQSPTHLIKTRGQQVTLRCSSQSGHNTVSWYQQALGQGPQFIFQYYREEENGRGNFPPRFSGLQFPNYSSELNVNALELDDSALYLCASSLLGTGIEKLFFGSGTQLSVL.